This T cell receptor (beta chain) was identified in a study of blood T cell repertoires in COVID-19. Study background: Acute and convalescent COVID-19 samples came from the United States, Italy and Spain. In each case, the material was cDNA or gDNA derived from T cells, B-cell-depleted T cells, or PBMCs.

While infection was still active, Seattle patients were enrolled and then followed longitudinally. Original processing notes: Nucleated cell number was recorded as an estimate derived from reference gene primer amplification. Generated by immunoSEQ multiplex PCR, the TCRdb table keeps only in-frame clones and is missing some. V and J calls and clone size follow that table, whereas D and trimming were derived from the DNA. The repertoire holds approximately 280,000 clones, with 90% as singletons. The V end lost 5 bases, the J end lost 5 bases, and 11 bases lay between the germline ends. In germline, CDR1 is SGHRS, CDR2 YFSETQ. This CDR3 spans 13 amino acids.

Material: peripheral blood. This chain joins TRBV5-1 and TRBJ2-1, with a possible D match to TRBD2 (5 bases). The sequence derives from a woman younger than 45 with COVID-19, enrolled during active disease. CDR3 DNA sequence: TGCGCCAGCAGTTCCAGCGGAAACAATGAGCAGTTCTTC. Protein product: CASSSSGNNEQFF.